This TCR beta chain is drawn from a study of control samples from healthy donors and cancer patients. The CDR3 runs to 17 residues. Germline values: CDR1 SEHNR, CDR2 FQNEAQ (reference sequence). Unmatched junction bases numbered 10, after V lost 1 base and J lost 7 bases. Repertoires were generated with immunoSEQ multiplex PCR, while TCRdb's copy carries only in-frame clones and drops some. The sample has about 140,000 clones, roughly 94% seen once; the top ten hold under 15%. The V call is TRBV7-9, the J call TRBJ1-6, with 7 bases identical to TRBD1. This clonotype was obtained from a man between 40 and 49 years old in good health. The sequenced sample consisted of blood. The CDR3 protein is CASSLVVARDSNSPLHF. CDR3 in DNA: TGTGCCAGCAGCTTAGTAGTTGCTCGGGACAGCAATTCACCCCTCCACTTT. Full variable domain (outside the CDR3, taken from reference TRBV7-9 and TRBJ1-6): DTGVSQNPRHKITKRGQNVTFRCDPISEHNRLYWYRQTLGQGPEFLTYFQNEAQLEKSRLLSDRFSAERPKGSFSTLEIQRTEQGDSAMYLCASSLVVARDSNSPLHFGNGTRLTVT.